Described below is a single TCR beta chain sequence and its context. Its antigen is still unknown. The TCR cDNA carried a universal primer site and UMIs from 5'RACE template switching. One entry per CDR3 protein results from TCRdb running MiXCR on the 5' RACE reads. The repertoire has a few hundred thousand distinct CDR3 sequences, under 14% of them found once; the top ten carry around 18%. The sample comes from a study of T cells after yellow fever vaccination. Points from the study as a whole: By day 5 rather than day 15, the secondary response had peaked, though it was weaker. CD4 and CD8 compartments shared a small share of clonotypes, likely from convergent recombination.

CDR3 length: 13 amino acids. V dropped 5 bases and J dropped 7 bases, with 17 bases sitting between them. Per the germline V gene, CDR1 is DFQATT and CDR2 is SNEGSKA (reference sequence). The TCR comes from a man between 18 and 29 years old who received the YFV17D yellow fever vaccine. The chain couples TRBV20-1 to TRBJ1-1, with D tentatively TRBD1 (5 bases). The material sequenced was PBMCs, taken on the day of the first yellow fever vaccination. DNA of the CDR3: TGCAGTGCTGGGGCACTATTGACCTTTGAAGCTTTCTTT. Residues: CSAGALLTFEAFF.